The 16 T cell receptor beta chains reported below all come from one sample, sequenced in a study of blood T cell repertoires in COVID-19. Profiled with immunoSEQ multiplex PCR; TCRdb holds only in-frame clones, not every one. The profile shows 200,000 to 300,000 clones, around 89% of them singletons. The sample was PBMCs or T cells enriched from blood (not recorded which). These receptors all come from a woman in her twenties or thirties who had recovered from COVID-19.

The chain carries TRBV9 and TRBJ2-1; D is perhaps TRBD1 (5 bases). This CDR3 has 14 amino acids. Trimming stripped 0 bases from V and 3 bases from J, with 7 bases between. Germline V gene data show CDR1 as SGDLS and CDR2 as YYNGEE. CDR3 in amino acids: CASSVGTRYNEQFF. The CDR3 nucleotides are TGTGCCAGCAGCGTAGGGACACGCTACAATGAGCAGTTCTTC. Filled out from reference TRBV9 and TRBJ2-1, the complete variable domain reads DSGVTQTPKHLITATGQRVTLRCSPRSGDLSVYWYQQSLDQGLQFLIQYYNGEERAKGNILERFSAQQFPDLHSELNLSSLELGDSALYFCASSVGTRYNEQFFGPGTRLTVL.

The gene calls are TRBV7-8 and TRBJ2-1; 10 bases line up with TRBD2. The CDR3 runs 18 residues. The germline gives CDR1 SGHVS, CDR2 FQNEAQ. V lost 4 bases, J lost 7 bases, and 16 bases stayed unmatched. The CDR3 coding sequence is TGTGCCAGCAGCTCCCCCCAGAGGGCTAGCGGGAGTTTTAATGAGCAGTTCTTC. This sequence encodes CASSSPQRASGSFNEQFF.

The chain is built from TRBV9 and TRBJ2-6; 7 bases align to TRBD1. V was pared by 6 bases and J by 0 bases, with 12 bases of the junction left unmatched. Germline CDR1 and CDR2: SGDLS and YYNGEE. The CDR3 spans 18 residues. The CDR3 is CASMGETGSSSGANVLTF. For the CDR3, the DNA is TGTGCCAGCATGGGAGAGACAGGGTCCTCCTCTGGGGCCAACGTCCTGACTTTC.

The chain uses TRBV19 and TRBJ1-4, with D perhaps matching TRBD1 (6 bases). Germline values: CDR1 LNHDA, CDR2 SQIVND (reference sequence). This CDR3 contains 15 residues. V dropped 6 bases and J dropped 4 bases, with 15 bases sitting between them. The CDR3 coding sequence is TGTGCCAGTAGCCCTACCGGGACAAATAATGAAAAACTGTTTTTT. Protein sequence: CASSPTGTNNEKLFF. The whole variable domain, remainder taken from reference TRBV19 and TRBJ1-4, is DGGITQSPKYLFRKEGQNVTLSCEQNLNHDAMYWYRQDPGQGLRLIYYSQIVNDFQKGDIAEGYSVSREKKESFPLTVTSAQKNPTAFYLCASSPTGTNNEKLFFGSGTQLSVL.

This CDR3 is CASSPGVNTGELFF. CDR3 nucleotides: TGTGCCAGCAGCCCGGGAGTAAACACCGGGGAGCTGTTTTTT. This chain connects TRBV3-1 (or the pseudogene TRBV3-2) to TRBJ2-2; D may be TRBD2 (6 bases). Trimming cost V 4 bases and J 2 bases, with 8 bases left between them. Germline CDR1 and CDR2: LGHDT and YNNKEL (reference sequence). The CDR3 is made up of 14 amino acids.

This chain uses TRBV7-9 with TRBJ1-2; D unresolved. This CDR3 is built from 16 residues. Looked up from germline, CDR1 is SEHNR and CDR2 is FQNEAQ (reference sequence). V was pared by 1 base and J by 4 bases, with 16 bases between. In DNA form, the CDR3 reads TGTGCCAGCAGCTTAGACGGGGAAGGGTCGTTCTATGGCTACACCTTC. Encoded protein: CASSLDGEGSFYGYTF.

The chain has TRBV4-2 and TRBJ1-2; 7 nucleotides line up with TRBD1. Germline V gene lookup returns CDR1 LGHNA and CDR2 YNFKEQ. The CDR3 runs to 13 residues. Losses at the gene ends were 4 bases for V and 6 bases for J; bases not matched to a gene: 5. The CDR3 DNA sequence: TGTGCCAGCAGCCCTGACAGGGTTAATGGCTACACCTTC. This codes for CASSPDRVNGYTF.

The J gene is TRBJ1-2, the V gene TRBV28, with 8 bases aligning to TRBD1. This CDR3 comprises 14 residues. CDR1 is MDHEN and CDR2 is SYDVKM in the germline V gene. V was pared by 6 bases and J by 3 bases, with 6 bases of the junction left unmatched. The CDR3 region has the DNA TGTGCCAGCAGACTACAGGGGGGAGACTATGGCTACACCTTC. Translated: CASRLQGGDYGYTF.

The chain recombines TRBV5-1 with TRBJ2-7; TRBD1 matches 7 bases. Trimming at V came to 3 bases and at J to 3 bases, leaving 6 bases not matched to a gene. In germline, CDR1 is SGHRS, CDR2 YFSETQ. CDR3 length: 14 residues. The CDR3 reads CASSSGQPLYEQYF. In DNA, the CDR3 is TGCGCCAGCAGCTCGGGACAGCCCCTCTACGAGCAGTACTTC. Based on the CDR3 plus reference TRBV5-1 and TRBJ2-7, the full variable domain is KAGVTQTPRYLIKTRGQQVTLSCSPISGHRSVSWYQQTPGQGLQFLFEYFSETQRNKGNFPGRFSGRQFSNSRSEMNVSTLELGDSALYLCASSSGQPLYEQYFGPGTRLTVT.

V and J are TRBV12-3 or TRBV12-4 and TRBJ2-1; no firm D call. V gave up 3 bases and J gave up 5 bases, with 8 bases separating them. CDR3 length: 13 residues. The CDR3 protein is CASSFVSNNEQFF. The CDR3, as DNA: TGTGCCAGCAGTTTTGTCAGTAACAATGAGCAGTTCTTC.

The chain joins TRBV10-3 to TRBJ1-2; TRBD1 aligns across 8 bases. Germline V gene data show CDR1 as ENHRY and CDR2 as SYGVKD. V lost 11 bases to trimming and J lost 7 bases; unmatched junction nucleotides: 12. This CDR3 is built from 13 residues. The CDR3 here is CAARLFTGGGYTF. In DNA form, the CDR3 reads TGTGCCGCCCGACTATTTACAGGGGGTGGCTACACCTTC.

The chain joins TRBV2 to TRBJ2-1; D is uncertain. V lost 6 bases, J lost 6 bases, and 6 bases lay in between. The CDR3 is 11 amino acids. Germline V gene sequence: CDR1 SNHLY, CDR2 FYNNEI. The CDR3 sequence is CASRAPNEQFF. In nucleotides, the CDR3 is TGTGCCAGCAGGGCTCCCAATGAGCAGTTCTTC.

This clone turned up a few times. The chain's CDR3 is CASSRHLTAYNEKLFF. Written as DNA, the CDR3 is TGTGCCAGCAGTCGCCACCTGACAGCATATAATGAAAAACTGTTTTTT. The chain couples TRBV28 to TRBJ1-4; TRBD1 might be the D (5 bases). The CDR3 length is 16 residues. Germline lookup yields CDR1 MDHEN and CDR2 SYDVKM. V lost 5 bases and J lost 4, with 17 bases in between.

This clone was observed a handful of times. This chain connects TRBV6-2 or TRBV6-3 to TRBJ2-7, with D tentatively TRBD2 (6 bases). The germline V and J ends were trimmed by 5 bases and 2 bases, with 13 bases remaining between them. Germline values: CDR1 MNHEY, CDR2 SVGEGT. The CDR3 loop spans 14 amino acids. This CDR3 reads CASSLGLVAYEQYF. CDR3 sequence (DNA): TGTGCCAGCAGTCTGGGACTTGTAGCCTACGAGCAGTACTTC.

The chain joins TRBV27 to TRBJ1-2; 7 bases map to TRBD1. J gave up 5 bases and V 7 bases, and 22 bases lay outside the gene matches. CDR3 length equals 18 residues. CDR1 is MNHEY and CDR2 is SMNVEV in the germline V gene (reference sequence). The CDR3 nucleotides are TGTGCCAGCACCAAAGTTGGGGGATTGACAGGGTTTAGGTATGGCTACACCTTC. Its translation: CASTKVGGLTGFRYGYTF.

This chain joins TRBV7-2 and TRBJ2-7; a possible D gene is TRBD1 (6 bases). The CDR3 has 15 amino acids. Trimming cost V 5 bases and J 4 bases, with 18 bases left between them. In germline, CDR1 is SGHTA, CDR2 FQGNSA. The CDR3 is CASSPNPGHSYEQYF. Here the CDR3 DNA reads TGTGCCAGCAGCCCCAATCCGGGACATTCGTACGAGCAGTACTTC. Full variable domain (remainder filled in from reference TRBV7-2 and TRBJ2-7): GAGVSQSPSNKVTEKGKDVELRCDPISGHTALYWYRQSLGQGLEFLIYFQGNSAPDKSGLPSDRFSAERTGGSVSTLTIQRTQQEDSAVYLCASSPNPGHSYEQYFGPGTRLTVT.